This passage covers 6 T cell receptor beta chains from one sample sequenced in a study of blood T cell dynamics during melanoma immunotherapy. Profiled with immunoSEQ multiplex PCR; TCRdb holds only in-frame clones, not every one. The table shows 10,000 to 12,000 clones, with 87% occurring only once. Documented time point: week 3, after first cycle of checkpoint inhibitor. Source: blood, taken from a patient treated with checkpoint blockade. These receptors originate from a human donor with melanoma.

This clone was counted a single time. This sequence joins TRBV29-1 and TRBJ1-2; D is possibly TRBD1 (5 bases). The germline V and J ends were trimmed by 6 bases and 4 bases, with 12 bases remaining between them. The germline CDR1 and CDR2 sequences are SQVTM and ANQGSEA. The CDR3 sequence is 12 residues long. CDR3 nucleotide sequence: TGCAGCGTGCGCCGGGACGTCTATGGCTACACCTTC. It translates to CSVRRDVYGYTF. Together with reference TRBV29-1 and TRBJ1-2, the CDR3 gives the full variable domain: SAVISQKPSRDICQRGTSLTIQCQVDSQVTMMFWYRQQPGQSLTLIATANQGSEATYESGFVIDKFPISRPNLTFSTLTVSNMSPEDSSIYLCSVRRDVYGYTFGSGTRLTVV.

The V gene is TRBV4-1, the J gene TRBJ1-6; TRBD1 matches at 12 bases. The CDR3 is 20 residues long. The germline V gene encodes CDR1 MGHRA and CDR2 YSYEKL. The trim removed 4 bases at V and 3 bases at J, leaving 13 bases unmatched. CDR3 in DNA: TGCGCCAGCAGCCTTTCTGCAATTGGGACAGGGGGCTACTATAATTCACCCCTCCACTTT. Its translation is CASSLSAIGTGGYYNSPLHF.

CDR3 DNA: TGTGCCAGCAGCTTGACCTCGACACATCCTACTTACAATGAGCAGTTCTTC. Translation gives CASSLTSTHPTYNEQFF. This chain joins TRBV5-6 and TRBJ2-1; no firm D call. CDR1 is SGHDT and CDR2 is YYEEEE in the germline V gene. The CDR3 totals 17 residues. V lost 1 base and J 4 bases, leaving 18 bases between the germline ends. The whole variable domain, filled in from reference TRBV5-6 and TRBJ2-1, reads DAGVTQSPTHLIKTRGQQVTLRCSPKSGHDTVSWYQQALGQGPQFIFQYYEEEERQRGNFPDRFSGHQFPNYSSELNVNALLLGDSALYLCASSLTSTHPTYNEQFFGPGTRLTVL.

The chain recombines TRBV6-1 with TRBJ2-5, with 9 positions matching TRBD1. J lost 5 bases, V lost 7 bases, and 11 bases had no gene match. Looked up from germline, CDR1 is MNHNS and CDR2 is SASEGT. This CDR3 spans 15 amino acids. Here the CDR3 DNA reads TGTGCCAGCATCCCTCTAACAGGGGGCGACGAGACCCAGTACTTC. It codes for CASIPLTGGDETQYF.

The gene calls are TRBV18 and TRBJ1-5; possibly TRBD1 for D (5 bases). The CDR3 has 14 amino acids. The germline V gene encodes CDR1 KGHSH and CDR2 LQKENI. V lost 4 bases to trimming and J lost 0 bases, with 7 bases between them. CDR3 sequence: CASSRGLSNQPQHF. The CDR3 nucleotides read TGTGCCAGCTCACGGGGCCTTAGCAATCAGCCCCAGCATTTT.

This clone has a handful of counts. This rearrangement joins TRBV5-1 to TRBJ1-1; D is perhaps TRBD1 (5 bases). V was cut by 4 bases and J by 4 bases, with 17 bases left in between. This CDR3 has 15 residues. CDR1 and CDR2 (germline): SGHRS, YFSETQ. As DNA, the CDR3 is TGCGCCAGCAGCGAGGGACGGCGGTCGGCCACTGAAGCTTTCTTT. Residues: CASSEGRRSATEAFF.